Listed below are T cell receptor beta chains from one sample, sequenced in a study of blood T cell repertoires in COVID-19. The assay was immunoSEQ multiplex PCR, and TCRdb's table has in-frame clones only and misses some. This table has about 210,000 clones, roughly nine tenths appearing once. The source material was PBMCs or T cells enriched from blood (not recorded which). The source of these receptors is a woman under 30 who had recovered from COVID-19. Each CDR3 is given with its conserved first and last residue. The D gene is left open where the match is weak. The size entry is marked missing in some rows and otherwise reads once, few, many or a size class.

CDR3nt: TGTGCCAGCAGTTCCTTGACAGACAATCAGCCCCAGCATTTT; CDR3aa: CASSSLTDNQPQHF; d_gene: .; j_gene: TRBJ1-5; v_gene: TRBV28; abundance: .
CDR3nt: TGTGCCGGCTCCTGGGACTTCTACGAGCAGTACTTC; CDR3aa: CAGSWDFYEQYF; d_gene: .; j_gene: TRBJ2-7; v_gene: TRBV3-1/TRBV3-2; abundance: .
CDR3nt: TGTGCCAGCAGCGTAGCTTCGTCCGGGGGTCACACAGATACGCAGTATTTT; CDR3aa: CASSVASSGGHTDTQYF; d_gene: .; j_gene: TRBJ2-3; v_gene: TRBV9; abundance: .
CDR3nt: TGTGCCAGCAGCCCCTACCCCGGGACACTGAACACTGAAGCTTTCTTT; CDR3aa: CASSPYPGTLNTEAFF; d_gene: .; j_gene: TRBJ1-1; v_gene: TRBV9; abundance: once
CDR3nt: TGTGCCAGCAGTCTGCGGACCTATAATTCACCCCTCCACTTT; CDR3aa: CASSLRTYNSPLHF; d_gene: .; j_gene: TRBJ1-6; v_gene: TRBV3-1/TRBV3-2; abundance: once
CDR3nt: TGTGCCAGCAGTTTACCCGGCTCCTTTAGCTACTATGGCTACACCTTC; CDR3aa: CASSLPGSFSYYGYTF; d_gene: .; j_gene: TRBJ1-2; v_gene: TRBV28; abundance: .
CDR3nt: TGTGCCAGCAGTGGGGCCCCAAGTCCTAACTATGGCTACACCTTC; CDR3aa: CASSGAPSPNYGYTF; d_gene: .; j_gene: TRBJ1-2; v_gene: TRBV2; abundance: .
CDR3nt: TGTGCCAGAGGGACAGGGAACAATCAGCCCCAGCATTTT; CDR3aa: CARGTGNNQPQHF; d_gene: TRBD1; j_gene: TRBJ1-5; v_gene: TRBV19; abundance: .
CDR3nt: TGTGCCAGCAGCGTAGACGTCAGTACCTACGAGCAGTACTTC; CDR3aa: CASSVDVSTYEQYF; d_gene: .; j_gene: TRBJ2-7; v_gene: TRBV9; abundance: .
CDR3nt: TGTGCCAGCAGCGTAGGGAGCTCTGGAAACACCATATATTTT; CDR3aa: CASSVGSSGNTIYF; d_gene: .; j_gene: TRBJ1-3; v_gene: TRBV9; abundance: .
CDR3nt: TGTGCCACCAGTAGGGGAACTTTTACCGGGCGCACCGGGGAGCTGTTTTTT; CDR3aa: CATSRGTFTGRTGELFF; d_gene: .; j_gene: TRBJ2-2; v_gene: TRBV24-1; abundance: .
CDR3nt: TGCGCCAGCAGCCCCCTTCAGGGACAGCTAAGCTCCTATAATTCACCCCTCCACTTT; CDR3aa: CASSPLQGQLSSYNSPLHF; d_gene: TRBD1; j_gene: TRBJ1-6; v_gene: TRBV4-1; abundance: .
CDR3nt: TGTGCCAGCAGCGACCGGGAGGGGAGGGGACACTATGGCTACACCTTC; CDR3aa: CASSDREGRGHYGYTF; d_gene: .; j_gene: TRBJ1-2; v_gene: TRBV9; abundance: .
CDR3nt: TGTGCCATCGGGGGGGCCACCTACGAGCAGTACTTC; CDR3aa: CAIGGATYEQYF; d_gene: TRBD2; j_gene: TRBJ2-7; v_gene: TRBV28; abundance: .
CDR3nt: TGTGCCTCCGGTTGGGGCGCGGACCCTCAGGCCCAGTACTTC; CDR3aa: CASGWGADPQAQYF; d_gene: .; j_gene: TRBJ2-5; v_gene: TRBV30; abundance: .
CDR3nt: TGTGCCAGCAGCTTGAATAGCGGGGGAGAGACCCAGTACTTC; CDR3aa: CASSLNSGGETQYF; d_gene: TRBD2; j_gene: TRBJ2-5; v_gene: TRBV11-3; abundance: .
CDR3nt: TGCAGTGCTAGTCTAGCGGGGGGATGGGGCGAGCAGTACTTC; CDR3aa: CSASLAGGWGEQYF; d_gene: TRBD2; j_gene: TRBJ2-7; v_gene: TRBV20-1; abundance: .
CDR3nt: TGTGCCAGCAGTTTGGGCGGGGGCTACGAGCAGTACTTC; CDR3aa: CASSLGGGYEQYF; d_gene: TRBD2; j_gene: TRBJ2-7; v_gene: TRBV7-8; abundance: few
CDR3nt: TGTGCCAGCAGCGCCCTAGCTAGCACGAACACCGGGGAGCTGTTTTTT; CDR3aa: CASSALASTNTGELFF; d_gene: .; j_gene: TRBJ2-2; v_gene: TRBV9; abundance: .
CDR3nt: TGTGCCAGCAGCGTTTCGGGATATAGCAATCAGCCCCAGCATTTT; CDR3aa: CASSVSGYSNQPQHF; d_gene: .; j_gene: TRBJ1-5; v_gene: TRBV5-5; abundance: .
CDR3nt: TGCGCCAGCAGCCTAAGGACTAGCGGCTCCTACGAGCAGTACTTC; CDR3aa: CASSLRTSGSYEQYF; d_gene: TRBD2; j_gene: TRBJ2-7; v_gene: TRBV4-1; abundance: .
CDR3nt: TGTGCCAGCAAAAGGACAGGGGGCGGCTCTTATGGCTACACCTTC; CDR3aa: CASKRTGGGSYGYTF; d_gene: TRBD1; j_gene: TRBJ1-2; v_gene: TRBV5-5; abundance: .
CDR3nt: TGTGCCAGCAGCGCAGACAGGGGGCGAGCGATGGAGCAGTACTTC; CDR3aa: CASSADRGRAMEQYF; d_gene: TRBD1; j_gene: TRBJ2-7; v_gene: TRBV7-8; abundance: .
CDR3nt: TGCGCCAGCAGCTTTACCCAGGGATTCTCTGGAAACACCATATATTTT; CDR3aa: CASSFTQGFSGNTIYF; d_gene: .; j_gene: TRBJ1-3; v_gene: TRBV5-1; abundance: .
CDR3nt: TGTGCCAGCAGCCAAGGGACAGTCGTCGGGAGTCGGGATGAGCAGTTCTTC; CDR3aa: CASSQGTVVGSRDEQFF; d_gene: .; j_gene: TRBJ2-1; v_gene: TRBV28; abundance: .
CDR3nt: TGTGCCAGCAGTTACTCGAACAGGGTCTATGGCTACACCTTC; CDR3aa: CASSYSNRVYGYTF; d_gene: .; j_gene: TRBJ1-2; v_gene: TRBV6-5; abundance: .
CDR3nt: TGTGCCAGCAGCGTGGGAGGGGTTGGACTAGGGGATGATGAGCAGTTCTTC; CDR3aa: CASSVGGVGLGDDEQFF; d_gene: TRBD2; j_gene: TRBJ2-1; v_gene: TRBV9; abundance: .
CDR3nt: TGTGCCAGCAGCCAACTACAGCGGGTCTCCTACGAGCAGTACTTC; CDR3aa: CASSQLQRVSYEQYF; d_gene: .; j_gene: TRBJ2-7; v_gene: TRBV5-5; abundance: .
CDR3nt: TGTGCCACCAGTGAGGTGGGCCGAAACTATGGCTACACCTTC; CDR3aa: CATSEVGRNYGYTF; d_gene: .; j_gene: TRBJ1-2; v_gene: TRBV24-1; abundance: .